A single sample gave rise to the 14 T cell receptor beta chains below, sequenced in a study of blood T cell repertoires in COVID-19. The data were produced by immunoSEQ multiplex PCR, yet TCRdb's version contains in-frame clones alone and is incomplete. The sample contains 200,000 or so clones, 70% to 90% of which appear only once. Sequencing was done on a sample of peripheral blood. These receptors were taken from a young man with COVID-19, enrolled during active disease.

V usage is TRBV5-6 and J usage is TRBJ2-7; no reliable D call. The CDR3 has 12 amino acids. Germline loops: CDR1 SGHDT, CDR2 YYEEEE. The germline V and J ends were trimmed by 2 bases and 2 bases, with 5 bases remaining between them. In nucleotides, the CDR3 is TGTGCCAGCAGCTTTCAGGCCTACGAGCAGTACTTC. It is translated as CASSFQAYEQYF.

V is TRBV25-1 and J is TRBJ2-5; TRBD2 matches at 8 bases. The junction had 9 bases not matched to a gene; V was cut back by 7 bases and J by 2 bases. CDR1 is MGHDK and CDR2 is SYGVNS in the germline V gene. This CDR3 contains 15 residues. The CDR3 DNA reads as TGTGCCAGCACTCCCCGGGGGGGACTACAAGAGACCCAGTACTTC. Translation: CASTPRGGLQETQYF.

The chain uses TRBV5-6 and TRBJ1-5; D is perhaps TRBD1 (5 bases). The CDR3 is 11 amino acids. The V and J ends lost 6 bases and 13 bases respectively, with 14 bases between them. Germline values: CDR1 SGHDT, CDR2 YYEEEE. The CDR3 is CASIWGLGQHF. The DNA for the CDR3 is TGTGCCAGCATTTGGGGCTTAGGACAGCATTTT. Full variable domain (remainder filled in from reference TRBV5-6 and TRBJ1-5): DAGVTQSPTHLIKTRGQQVTLRCSPKSGHDTVSWYQQALGQGPQFIFQYYEEEERQRGNFPDRFSGHQFPNYSSELNVNALLLGDSALYLCASIWGLGQHFGDGTRLSIL.

This clone has a handful of counts. The J gene is TRBJ1-1, the V gene TRBV14; possibly TRBD1 for D (5 bases). The V end lost 2 bases, the J end lost 6 bases, and 16 bases lay between the germline ends. CDR3 length equals 15 residues. Germline V CDR1 and CDR2: SGHDN, FVKESK. The CDR3 spells CASSQNLGGKAEAFF. The CDR3 nucleotides read TGTGCCAGCAGCCAAAATCTTGGGGGGAAGGCTGAAGCTTTCTTT.

This clone showed up just once. The chain couples TRBV3-1 (or the pseudogene TRBV3-2) to TRBJ1-1; 10 nucleotides agree with TRBD1. The CDR3 has 17 residues. V lost 2 bases, J lost 1 base, and 7 bases stayed unmatched. Germline loops: CDR1 LGHDT, CDR2 YNNKEL (reference sequence). The CDR3, as DNA: TGTGCCAGCAGCCAAAGCCTGGGACAGGGGACGAACACTGAAGCTTTCTTT. It codes for CASSQSLGQGTNTEAFF.

The chain couples TRBV2 to TRBJ2-7; D unresolved. The length of the CDR3 is 11 residues. The V gene lost 6 bases and the J gene lost 4 bases, with 7 bases spanning the gap. CDR1 and CDR2 from the germline V gene are SNHLY and FYNNEI. CDR3 sequence reads: CASRAEYEQYF. The CDR3 bases are TGTGCCAGCAGGGCAGAATACGAGCAGTACTTC.

With respect to this clone: Other DNA sequences in the same sample also yield this CDR3. The V call is TRBV7-9, the J call TRBJ1-1; TRBD1 aligns across 8 bases. Germline loops: CDR1 SEHNR, CDR2 FQNEAQ (reference sequence). With 5 bases clipped from V and 4 bases from J, the junction kept 3 bases outside the gene matches. The CDR3 is 13 amino acids. CDR3 sequence: CASSLTGGTEAFF. Written as DNA, the CDR3 is TGTGCCAGCAGCCTTACAGGGGGCACTGAAGCTTTCTTT.

In its sample, this clone was seen a few times. The rearrangement links TRBV7-9 to TRBJ2-2, with 7 bases fitting TRBD1. V dropped 6 bases and J dropped 13; count of bases not matched to a gene: 14. Germline V CDR1 and CDR2: SEHNR, FQNEAQ (reference sequence). The CDR3 has 14 amino acids. This chain's CDR3 is CASSYQTGSLGLFF. In DNA form, the CDR3 reads TGTGCCAGCAGTTATCAGACAGGGTCACTCGGGCTGTTTTTT.

J is TRBJ1-5 and V is TRBV4-3, with 9 bases lining up with TRBD1. The CDR3 totals 15 residues. The germline V gene has CDR1 LGHNA and CDR2 YSLEER. J gave up 4 bases and V 4 bases, and 5 bases lay outside the gene matches. CDR3 nucleotides: TGCGCCAGCAGCCCCGACAGGGGGGGTAATCAGCCCCAGCATTTT. As protein: CASSPDRGGNQPQHF.

V usage is TRBV5-6 and J usage is TRBJ2-5; D gene unclear. V was pared by 1 base and J by 1 base, with 11 bases between. The CDR3 length is 15 residues. Per the germline V gene, CDR1 is SGHDT and CDR2 is YYEEEE. The chain's CDR3 is CASSLSRIVQETQYF. In DNA, the CDR3 is TGTGCCAGCAGCTTGTCCAGGATCGTCCAAGAGACCCAGTACTTC.

The chain joins TRBV9 to TRBJ2-3; TRBD2 is a possible D gene (7 bases). The CDR3 contains 16 residues. Germline CDR1 SGDLS, CDR2 YYNGEE. With 4 bases removed from V and 2 bases from J, the gap between germline ends came to 17 bases. CDR3 nucleotide sequence: TGTGCCAGCAGCCCCAGGGGAGCGGGGATCACAGATACGCAGTATTTT. As protein: CASSPRGAGITDTQYF.

The rearrangement links TRBV14 to TRBJ1-1; the D gene is possibly TRBD1 (6 bases). V lost 3 bases and J lost 5, with 13 bases in between. The CDR3 totals 14 residues. Germline CDR1 and CDR2: SGHDN and FVKESK. The CDR3: CASSQDLQGTEAFF. The CDR3 region has the DNA TGTGCCAGCAGCCAGGACCTACAGGGTACTGAAGCTTTCTTT.

CDR3 nucleotides: TGTGCCAGCAGCACGCGACAGGGCGCGGCCCCAGCTGGGGCCAACGTCCTGACTTTC. This encodes CASSTRQGAAPAGANVLTF. The J gene is TRBJ2-6, the V gene TRBV5-4; TRBD1 matches 7 bases. Germline CDR1 SGHNT, CDR2 YYREEE (reference sequence). V trimming: 4 bases; J trimming: 2 bases; junction bases outside the gene matches: 15. This CDR3 contains 19 residues.

The chain joins TRBV24-1 to TRBJ2-3; 11 bases are a match to TRBD2. The CDR3 is 17 residues long. V lost 4 bases and J lost 5; bases outside the gene matches: 10. Germline V gives CDR1 KGHDR, CDR2 SFDVKD. DNA for the CDR3: TGTGCCACCAGTGACTTAGGGGTAGCGGGAGGGGAAGATACGCAGTATTTT. Translating gives CATSDLGVAGGEDTQYF.